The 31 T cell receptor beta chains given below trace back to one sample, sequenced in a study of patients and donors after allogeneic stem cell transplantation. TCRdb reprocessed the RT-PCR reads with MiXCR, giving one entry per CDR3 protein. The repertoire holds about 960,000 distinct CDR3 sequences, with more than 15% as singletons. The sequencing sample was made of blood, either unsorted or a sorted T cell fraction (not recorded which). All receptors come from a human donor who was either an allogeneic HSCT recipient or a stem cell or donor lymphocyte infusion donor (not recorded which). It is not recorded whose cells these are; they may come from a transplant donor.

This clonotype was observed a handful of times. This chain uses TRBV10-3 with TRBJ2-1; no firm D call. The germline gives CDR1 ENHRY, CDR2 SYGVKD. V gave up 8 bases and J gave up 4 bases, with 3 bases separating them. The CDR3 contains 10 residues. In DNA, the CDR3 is TGTGCCATCGGATACAATGAGCAGTTCTTC. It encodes CAIGYNEQFF.

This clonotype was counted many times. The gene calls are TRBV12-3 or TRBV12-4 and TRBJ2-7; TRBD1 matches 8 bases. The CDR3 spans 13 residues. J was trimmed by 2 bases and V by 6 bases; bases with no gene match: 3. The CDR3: CASSLDRAYEQYF. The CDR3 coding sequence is TGTGCCAGCAGCTTGGACAGGGCCTACGAGCAGTACTTC.

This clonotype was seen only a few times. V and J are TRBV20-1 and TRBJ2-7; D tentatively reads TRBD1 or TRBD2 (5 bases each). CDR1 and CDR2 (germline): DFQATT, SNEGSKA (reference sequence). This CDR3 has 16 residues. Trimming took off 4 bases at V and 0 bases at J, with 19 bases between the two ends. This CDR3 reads CSAITPGAVSSYEQYF. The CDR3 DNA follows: TGCAGTGCTATCACGCCCGGGGCGGTTAGCTCCTACGAGCAGTACTTC.

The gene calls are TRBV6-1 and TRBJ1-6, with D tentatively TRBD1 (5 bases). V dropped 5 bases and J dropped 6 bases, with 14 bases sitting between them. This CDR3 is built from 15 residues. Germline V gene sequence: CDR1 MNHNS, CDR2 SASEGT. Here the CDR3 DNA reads TGTGCCAGCAGTCGCGGTGTAAGGGGTAATTCACCCCTCCACTTT. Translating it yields CASSRGVRGNSPLHF.

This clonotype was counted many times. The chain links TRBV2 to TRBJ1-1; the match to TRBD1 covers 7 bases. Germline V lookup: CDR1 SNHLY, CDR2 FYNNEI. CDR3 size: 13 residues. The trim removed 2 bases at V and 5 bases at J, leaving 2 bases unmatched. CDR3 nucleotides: TGTGCCAGCAGTGAACAGGGGGGGACTGAAGCTTTCTTT. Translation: CASSEQGGTEAFF.

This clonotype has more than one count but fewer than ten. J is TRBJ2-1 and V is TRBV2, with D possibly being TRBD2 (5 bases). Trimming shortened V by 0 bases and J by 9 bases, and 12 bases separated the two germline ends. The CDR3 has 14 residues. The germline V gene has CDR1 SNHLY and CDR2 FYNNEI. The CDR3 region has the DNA TGTGCCAGCAGTGAAGCGAGGCTAGCCATTGAGCAGTTCTTC. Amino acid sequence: CASSEARLAIEQFF.

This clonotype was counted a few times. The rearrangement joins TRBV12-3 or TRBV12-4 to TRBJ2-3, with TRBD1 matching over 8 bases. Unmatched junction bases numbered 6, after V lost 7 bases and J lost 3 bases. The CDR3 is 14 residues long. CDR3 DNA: TGTGCCAGCACTGACAGGGGTCGTACAGATACGCAGTATTTT. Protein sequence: CASTDRGRTDTQYF.

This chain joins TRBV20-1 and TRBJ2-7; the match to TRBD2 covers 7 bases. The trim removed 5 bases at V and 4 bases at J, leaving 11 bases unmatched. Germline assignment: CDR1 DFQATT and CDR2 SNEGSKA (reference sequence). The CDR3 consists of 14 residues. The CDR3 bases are TGCAGTGCTGCGACCGGGACTATCCCTTACGAGCAGTACTTC. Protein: CSAATGTIPYEQYF.

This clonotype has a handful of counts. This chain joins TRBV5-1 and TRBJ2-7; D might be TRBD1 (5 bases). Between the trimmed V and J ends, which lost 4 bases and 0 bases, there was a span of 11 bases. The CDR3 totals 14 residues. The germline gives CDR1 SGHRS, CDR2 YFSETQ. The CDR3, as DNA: TGCGCCAGCAGCGTCGACAGCCTCTCCTACGAGCAGTACTTC. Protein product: CASSVDSLSYEQYF.

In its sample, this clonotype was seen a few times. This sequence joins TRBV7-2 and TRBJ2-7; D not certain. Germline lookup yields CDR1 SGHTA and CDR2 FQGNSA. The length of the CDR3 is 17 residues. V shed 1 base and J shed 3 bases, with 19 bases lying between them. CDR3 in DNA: TGTGCCAGCAGCTTAGTTAGTTCCCCTAGGCAGAACTACGAGCAGTACTTC. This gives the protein CASSLVSSPRQNYEQYF.

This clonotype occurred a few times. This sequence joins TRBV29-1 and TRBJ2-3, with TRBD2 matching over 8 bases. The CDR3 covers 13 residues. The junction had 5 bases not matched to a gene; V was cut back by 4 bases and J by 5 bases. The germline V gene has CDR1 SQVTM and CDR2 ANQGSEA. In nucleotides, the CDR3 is TGCAGCGTTGCTAGCGGGTGGGGAGATACGCAGTATTTT. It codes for CSVASGWGDTQYF.

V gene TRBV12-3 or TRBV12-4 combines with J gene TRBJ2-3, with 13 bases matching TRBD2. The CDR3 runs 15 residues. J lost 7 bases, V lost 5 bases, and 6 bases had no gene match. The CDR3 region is CASSLTSGGAHTQYF. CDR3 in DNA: TGTGCCAGCAGTCTAACTAGCGGGGGGGCTCATACGCAGTATTTT.

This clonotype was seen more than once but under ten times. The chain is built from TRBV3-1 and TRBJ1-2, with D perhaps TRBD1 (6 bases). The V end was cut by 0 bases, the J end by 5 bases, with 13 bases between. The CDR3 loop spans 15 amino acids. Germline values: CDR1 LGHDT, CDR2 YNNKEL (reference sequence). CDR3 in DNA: TGTGCCAGCAGCCAAGAAGGGGCAGGGACATATGGCTACACCTTC. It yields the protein CASSQEGAGTYGYTF.

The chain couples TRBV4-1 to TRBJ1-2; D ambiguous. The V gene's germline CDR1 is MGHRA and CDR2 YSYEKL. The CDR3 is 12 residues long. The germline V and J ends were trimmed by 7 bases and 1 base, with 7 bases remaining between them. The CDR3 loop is CASNWDNYGYTF. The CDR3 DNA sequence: TGCGCCAGCAACTGGGATAACTATGGCTACACCTTC.

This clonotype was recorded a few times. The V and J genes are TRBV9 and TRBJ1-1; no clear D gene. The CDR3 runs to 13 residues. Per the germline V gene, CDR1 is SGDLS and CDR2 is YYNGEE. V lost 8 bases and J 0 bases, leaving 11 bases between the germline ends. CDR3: CASSIDLNTEAFF. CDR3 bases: TGTGCCAGTTCGATAGACCTGAACACTGAAGCTTTCTTT. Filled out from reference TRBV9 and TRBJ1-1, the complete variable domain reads DSGVTQTPKHLITATGQRVTLRCSPRSGDLSVYWYQQSLDQGLQFLIQYYNGEERAKGNILERFSAQQFPDLHSELNLSSLELGDSALYFCASSIDLNTEAFFGQGTRLTVV.

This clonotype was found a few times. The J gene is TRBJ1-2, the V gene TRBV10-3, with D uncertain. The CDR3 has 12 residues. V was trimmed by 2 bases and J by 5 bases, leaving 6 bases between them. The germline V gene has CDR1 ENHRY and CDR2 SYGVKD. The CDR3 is CAISEKGYGYTF. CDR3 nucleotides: TGTGCCATCAGTGAGAAAGGGTATGGCTACACCTTC.

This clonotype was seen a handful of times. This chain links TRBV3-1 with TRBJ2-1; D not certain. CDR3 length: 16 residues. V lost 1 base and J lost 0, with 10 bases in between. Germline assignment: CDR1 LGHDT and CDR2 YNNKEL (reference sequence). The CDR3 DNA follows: TGTGCCAGCAGCCAAGGATTAACAGCCTCCTACAATGAGCAGTTCTTC. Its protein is CASSQGLTASYNEQFF.

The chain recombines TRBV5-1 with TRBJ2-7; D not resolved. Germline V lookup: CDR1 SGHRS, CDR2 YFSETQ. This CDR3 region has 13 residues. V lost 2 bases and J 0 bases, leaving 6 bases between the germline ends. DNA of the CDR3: TGCGCCAGCAGCTTCATGCCCTCCTACGAGCAGTACTTC. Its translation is CASSFMPSYEQYF. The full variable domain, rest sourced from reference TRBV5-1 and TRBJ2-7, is KAGVTQTPRYLIKTRGQQVTLSCSPISGHRSVSWYQQTPGQGLQFLFEYFSETQRNKGNFPGRFSGRQFSNSRSEMNVSTLELGDSALYLCASSFMPSYEQYFGPGTRLTVT.

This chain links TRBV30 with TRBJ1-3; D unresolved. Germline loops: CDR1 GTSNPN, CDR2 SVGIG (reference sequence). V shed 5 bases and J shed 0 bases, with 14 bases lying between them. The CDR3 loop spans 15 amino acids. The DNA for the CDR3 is TGTGCCTGGGACGGCCGGCGGGGCTCTGGAAACACCATATATTTT. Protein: CAWDGRRGSGNTIYF.

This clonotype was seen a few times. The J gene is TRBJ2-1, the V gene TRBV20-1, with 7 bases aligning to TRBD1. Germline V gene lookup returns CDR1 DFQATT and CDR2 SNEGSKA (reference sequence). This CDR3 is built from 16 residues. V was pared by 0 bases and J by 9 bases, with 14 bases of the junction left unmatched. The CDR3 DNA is TGCAGTGCTAGAGATCAAGGGGGCCCTGGGACCTTTGAGCAGTTCTTC. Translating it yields CSARDQGGPGTFEQFF.

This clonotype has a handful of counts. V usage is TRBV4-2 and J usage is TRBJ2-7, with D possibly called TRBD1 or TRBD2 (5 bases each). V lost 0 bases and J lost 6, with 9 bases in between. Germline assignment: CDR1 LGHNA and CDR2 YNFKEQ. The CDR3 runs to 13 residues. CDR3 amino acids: CASSQDPGSEQYF. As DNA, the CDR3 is TGTGCCAGCAGCCAAGACCCAGGGAGCGAGCAGTACTTC.

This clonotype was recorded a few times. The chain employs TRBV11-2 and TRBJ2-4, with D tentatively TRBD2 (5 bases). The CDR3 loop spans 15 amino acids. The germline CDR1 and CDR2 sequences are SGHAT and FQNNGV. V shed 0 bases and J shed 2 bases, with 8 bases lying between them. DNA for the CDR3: TGTGCCAGCAGCTTAGAAAGGAGGACCAAAAACATTCAGTACTTC. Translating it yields CASSLERRTKNIQYF.

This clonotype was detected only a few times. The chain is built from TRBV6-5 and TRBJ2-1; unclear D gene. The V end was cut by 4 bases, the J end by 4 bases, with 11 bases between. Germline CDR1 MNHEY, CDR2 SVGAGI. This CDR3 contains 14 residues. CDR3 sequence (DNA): TGTGCCAGCAGTTTCCGATCCAGGTACAATGAGCAGTTCTTC. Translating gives CASSFRSRYNEQFF.

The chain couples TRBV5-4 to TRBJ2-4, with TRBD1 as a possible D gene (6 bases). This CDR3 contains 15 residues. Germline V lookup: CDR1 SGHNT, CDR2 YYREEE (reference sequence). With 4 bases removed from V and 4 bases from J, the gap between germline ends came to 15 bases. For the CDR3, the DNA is TGTGCCAGCAGCGCCAGGGGTCTCGGGAAAAACATTCAGTACTTC. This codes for CASSARGLGKNIQYF.

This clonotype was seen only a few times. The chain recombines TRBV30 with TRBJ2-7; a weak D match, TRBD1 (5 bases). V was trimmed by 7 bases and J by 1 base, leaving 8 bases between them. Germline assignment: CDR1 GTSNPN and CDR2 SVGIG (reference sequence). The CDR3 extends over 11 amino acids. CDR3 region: CALTASYEQYF. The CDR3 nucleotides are TGTGCCTTGACAGCATCCTACGAGCAGTACTTC.

CDR3 amino acids: CASSVPDDNTEAFF. The CDR3 DNA reads TGTGCCAGCAGTGTTCCGGACGACAACACTGAAGCTTTCTTT. The chain is built from TRBV25-1 and TRBJ1-1; no clear D. The germline gives CDR1 MGHDK, CDR2 SYGVNS. V shed 4 bases and J shed 2 bases, with 11 bases lying between them. The CDR3 is 14 residues long.

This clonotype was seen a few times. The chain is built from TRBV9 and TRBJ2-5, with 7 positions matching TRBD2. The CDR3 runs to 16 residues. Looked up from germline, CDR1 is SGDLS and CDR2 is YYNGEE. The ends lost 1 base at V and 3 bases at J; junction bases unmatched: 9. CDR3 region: CASSVTDRRGKETQYF. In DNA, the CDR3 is TGTGCCAGCAGCGTAACCGATCGGCGGGGGAAAGAGACCCAGTACTTC. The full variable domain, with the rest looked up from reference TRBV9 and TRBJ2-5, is DSGVTQTPKHLITATGQRVTLRCSPRSGDLSVYWYQQSLDQGLQFLIQYYNGEERAKGNILERFSAQQFPDLHSELNLSSLELGDSALYFCASSVTDRRGKETQYFGPGTRLLVL.

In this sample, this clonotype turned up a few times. The chain's CDR3 is CASSQDRPGQGTGELFF. For the CDR3, the DNA is TGTGCCAGCAGCCAGGACCGGCCGGGACAGGGGACCGGGGAGCTGTTTTTT. The V call is TRBV4-2, the J call TRBJ2-2; TRBD1 aligns across 10 bases. The CDR3 extends over 17 amino acids. Germline CDR1 reads LGHNA; CDR2 reads YNFKEQ. J lost 5 bases, V lost 3 bases, and 9 bases had no gene match.

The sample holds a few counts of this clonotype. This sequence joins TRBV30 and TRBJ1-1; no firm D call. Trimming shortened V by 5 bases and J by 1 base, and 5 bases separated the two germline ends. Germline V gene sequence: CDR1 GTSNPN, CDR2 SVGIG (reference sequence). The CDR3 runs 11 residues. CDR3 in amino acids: CAWDRNTEAFF. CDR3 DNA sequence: TGTGCCTGGGATAGGAACACTGAAGCTTTCTTT.

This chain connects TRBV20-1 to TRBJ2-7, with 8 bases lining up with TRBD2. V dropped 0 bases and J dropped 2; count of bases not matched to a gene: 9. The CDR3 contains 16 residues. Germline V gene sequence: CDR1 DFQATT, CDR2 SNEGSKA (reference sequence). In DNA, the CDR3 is TGCAGTGCTAGAGATCCCACCGGGACTAGGGCCTACGAGCAGTACTTC. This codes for CSARDPTGTRAYEQYF.

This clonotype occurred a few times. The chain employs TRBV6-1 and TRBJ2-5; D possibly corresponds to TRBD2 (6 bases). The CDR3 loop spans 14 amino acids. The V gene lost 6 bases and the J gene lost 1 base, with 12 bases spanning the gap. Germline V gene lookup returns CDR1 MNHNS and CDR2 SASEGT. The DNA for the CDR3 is TGTGCCAGCAGATATACTAGCAGCCAAGAGACCCAGTACTTC. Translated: CASRYTSSQETQYF.